The rows below give T cell receptor beta chains drawn from one sample of a study of blood T cell repertoires in COVID-19. Sequenced by immunoSEQ multiplex PCR; TCRdb stores in-frame clones only, minus some. Found here are around 620,000 clones, 75% to 90% of them singletons; the top ten hold about 0.24%. Sequencing input: peripheral blood. These receptor sequences come from a woman in her late teens or twenties with acute or convalescent COVID-19. Both conserved end residues are part of each CDR3. Each record gives: clone size, J gene, D gene, V gene, CDR3 DNA, CDR3 protein. A D gene is named only where the DNA matches it firmly. Where a row states a size, it is once, few, many or the class of an expanded clone; other rows omit it.

abundance: .
j_gene: TRBJ2-2
d_gene: TRBD1
v_gene: TRBV9
CDR3nt: TGTGCCAGCAGCCCGCCTCTTTGGACAGGGGCCGGAGGGGGGGAGCTGTTTTTT
CDR3aa: CASSPPLWTGAGGGELFF

abundance: once
j_gene: TRBJ2-1
d_gene: TRBD1
v_gene: TRBV5-4
CDR3nt: TGTGCCAGCAGCTTGCGGTCAGGGGGCTACAATGAGCAGTTCTTC
CDR3aa: CASSLRSGGYNEQFF

abundance: .
j_gene: TRBJ1-5
d_gene: TRBD1
v_gene: TRBV19
CDR3nt: TGTGCCAGTAGTCCAACAGGGGGTTTGAGCAATCAGCCCCAGCATTTT
CDR3aa: CASSPTGGLSNQPQHF

abundance: .
j_gene: TRBJ2-7
d_gene: TRBD2
v_gene: TRBV2
CDR3nt: TGTGCCAGCAACCTAGCGGAGATCTACGAGCAGTACTTC
CDR3aa: CASNLAEIYEQYF

abundance: .
j_gene: TRBJ1-5
d_gene: TRBD1
v_gene: TRBV9
CDR3nt: TGTGCCAGCAGCGAACAGGGGGTCAATCAGCCCCAGCATTTT
CDR3aa: CASSEQGVNQPQHF

abundance: .
j_gene: TRBJ1-5
d_gene: .
v_gene: TRBV28
CDR3nt: TGTGCCAGCAGTTTATCCCTACTGAAGCCCCAGCATTTT
CDR3aa: CASSLSLLKPQHF

abundance: .
j_gene: TRBJ1-6
d_gene: .
v_gene: TRBV30
CDR3nt: TGTGCCTGGAGTGTTACCGGGAACAGCAATTCACCCCTCCACTTT
CDR3aa: CAWSVTGNSNSPLHF

abundance: .
j_gene: TRBJ2-5
d_gene: TRBD2
v_gene: TRBV5-1
CDR3nt: TGCGCCAGCAGCTTGCTCGGGACTAGCGAAGGAGAGACCCAGTACTTC
CDR3aa: CASSLLGTSEGETQYF

abundance: .
j_gene: TRBJ1-2
d_gene: .
v_gene: TRBV24-1
CDR3nt: TGTGCCACCAGTGATTCGCAGGCTCCCTATGGCTACACCTTC
CDR3aa: CATSDSQAPYGYTF

abundance: .
j_gene: TRBJ1-2
d_gene: .
v_gene: TRBV7-6
CDR3nt: TGTGCCAGCAGCTCCCGGCAGGGTCTTTGGGGCTACACCTTC
CDR3aa: CASSSRQGLWGYTF

abundance: .
j_gene: TRBJ1-6
d_gene: TRBD1
v_gene: TRBV5-6
CDR3nt: TGTGCCAGCAGCACCGGGACAGGGCGGACTTCACCCCTCCACTTT
CDR3aa: CASSTGTGRTSPLHF

abundance: .
j_gene: TRBJ2-6
d_gene: .
v_gene: TRBV6-2/TRBV6-3
CDR3nt: TGTGCCAGCAGTAGACAGTCTGGGGCCAACGTCCTGACTTTC
CDR3aa: CASSRQSGANVLTF

abundance: .
j_gene: TRBJ1-1
d_gene: .
v_gene: TRBV4-3
CDR3nt: TGCGCCAGCAGCCCAGGGAACACTGAAGCTTTCTTT
CDR3aa: CASSPGNTEAFF

abundance: .
j_gene: TRBJ2-1
d_gene: .
v_gene: TRBV7-9
CDR3nt: TGTGCCAGCAGCTCTCCGGGACATGTCTACAATGAGCAGTTCTTC
CDR3aa: CASSSPGHVYNEQFF

abundance: few
j_gene: TRBJ2-2
d_gene: TRBD2
v_gene: TRBV5-1
CDR3nt: TGCGCCAGCAGGGGAGGAAGCGGGGGACTCAACACCGGGGAGCTGTTTTTT
CDR3aa: CASRGGSGGLNTGELFF

abundance: .
j_gene: TRBJ1-5
d_gene: .
v_gene: TRBV19
CDR3nt: TGTGCCAGTAGTCCTTCCGGGAGTGGGGAACAGCCCCAGCATTTT
CDR3aa: CASSPSGSGEQPQHF

abundance: .
j_gene: TRBJ1-2
d_gene: TRBD1
v_gene: TRBV7-2
CDR3nt: TGTGCCAGCAGTCCGCCGGGACAGGGTTTTCTAGGTGGCTACACCTTC
CDR3aa: CASSPPGQGFLGGYTF

abundance: .
j_gene: TRBJ2-3
d_gene: .
v_gene: TRBV9
CDR3nt: TGTGCCAGCAGCTCAACCTGGGGGGGCAAGTGGGCAGATACGCAGTATTTT
CDR3aa: CASSSTWGGKWADTQYF

abundance: .
j_gene: TRBJ2-1
d_gene: TRBD1
v_gene: TRBV13
CDR3nt: TGTGCCAGCAGCGCAAGACCCAAGGGGGCCAACAACTACAATGAGCAGTTCTTC
CDR3aa: CASSARPKGANNYNEQFF

abundance: few
j_gene: TRBJ1-5
d_gene: TRBD1
v_gene: TRBV6-4
CDR3nt: TGTGCCAGCAGTGACGGGACAGGAGGTCAGCCCCAGCATTTT
CDR3aa: CASSDGTGGQPQHF

abundance: .
j_gene: TRBJ1-1
d_gene: .
v_gene: TRBV7-9
CDR3nt: TGTGCCAGCAGCTCCGGGACACTGAACACTGAAGCTTTCTTT
CDR3aa: CASSSGTLNTEAFF

abundance: .
j_gene: TRBJ2-1
d_gene: TRBD1
v_gene: TRBV3-1/TRBV3-2
CDR3nt: TGTGCCAGCAGCTCCCCAGGGACAGGGGGCCCAAATGAGCAGTTCTTC
CDR3aa: CASSSPGTGGPNEQFF

abundance: .
j_gene: TRBJ1-2
d_gene: TRBD1
v_gene: TRBV2
CDR3nt: TGTGCCAGCAGTGAGAGGACAGGGTCGGTTGGCTACACCTTC
CDR3aa: CASSERTGSVGYTF

abundance: .
j_gene: TRBJ1-1
d_gene: .
v_gene: TRBV11-1
CDR3nt: TGTGCCAGCAGCTTTCCTAGTGGCGGTTCAAGGGAAGCTTTCTTT
CDR3aa: CASSFPSGGSREAFF

abundance: .
j_gene: TRBJ1-3
d_gene: .
v_gene: TRBV18
CDR3nt: TGTGCCAGCTCACCCAACGTAGGAGGGGCCGGAAACACCATATATTTT
CDR3aa: CASSPNVGGAGNTIYF

abundance: .
j_gene: TRBJ1-1
d_gene: TRBD1
v_gene: TRBV14
CDR3nt: TGTGCCAGCAGCCAAGTACGGACAGGGGACACTGAAGCTTTCTTT
CDR3aa: CASSQVRTGDTEAFF